This T cell receptor beta chain was obtained from a study of blood T cell repertoires in COVID-19. Across the study: Donors in the United States, Italy and Spain gave samples during acute or convalescent COVID-19.

Participants were aged roughly 18 to 95 years, lived in 25 or so US areas, and enrolled virtually. The CDR3 is 15 amino acids. In germline, CDR1 is SEHNR, CDR2 FQNEAQ (reference sequence). V gave up 1 base and J gave up 4 bases; unmatched junction bases: 5. Sequencing was performed with immunoSEQ multiplex PCR; in TCRdb, only in-frame clones are kept and a portion is missing. The sample contains about 130,000 clones, around 83% of which appear only once. The chain uses TRBV7-9 and TRBJ2-5; 8 nucleotides align to TRBD2. This sequence was found in a man over 45 who had recovered from COVID-19. The material sequenced was PBMCs or T cells enriched from blood (not recorded which). CDR3 sequence (DNA): TGTGCCAGCAGCTTAGGCGGGGGGCTTGGAGAGACCCAGTACTTC. Protein: CASSLGGGLGETQYF.